The rows below give T cell receptor beta chains drawn from one sample of a study of patients and donors after allogeneic stem cell transplantation. TCRdb recomputed calls from the RT-PCR reads with MiXCR, one row per CDR3 protein. The sample carries 390,000 or so distinct CDR3 sequences, 16% recorded once. What was sequenced was blood, either unsorted or a sorted T cell fraction (not recorded which). Source of these receptors: a human donor who was either an allogeneic HSCT recipient or a stem cell or donor lymphocyte infusion donor (not recorded which). It is not recorded whose cells these are; they may come from a transplant donor. CDR3s include the opening cysteine and the closing phenylalanine or tryptophan. D genes are given only for firm matches.

D: TRBD1
V: TRBV11-2
length: 15
CDR3: CASSLVQGATPEAFF

D: -
V: TRBV5-1
length: 14
CDR3: CASSLIGPSYEQYF

D: TRBD2
V: TRBV20-1
length: 15
CDR3: CSAQRLAGAYNEQFF

D: -
V: TRBV9
length: 16
CDR3: CASSVEQGRQDDEQFF

D: TRBD1
V: TRBV24-1
length: 15
CDR3: CATSDPDRGWQPQHF

D: -
V: TRBV20-1
length: 16
CDR3: CSARDSGGRKDYGYTF

D: -
V: TRBV19
length: 11
CDR3: CASSTGNEQYF

D: -
V: TRBV20-1
length: 14
CDR3: CSARDRVMNTEAFF

D: -
V: TRBV29-1
length: 10
CDR3: CGGGTNGYTF

D: -
V: TRBV27
length: 14
CDR3: CASSMTVANYGYTF

D: -
V: TRBV18
length: 15
CDR3: CASSQKGGRSAEQYF

D: -
V: TRBV6-2/TRBV6-3
length: 14
CDR3: CASSFSPLAGTQYF

D: -
V: TRBV6-4
length: 17
CDR3: CASSDRADRRDPNEQYF

D: -
V: TRBV2
length: 15
CDR3: CASTSGRGSQETQYF

D: TRBD2
V: TRBV12-3/TRBV12-4
length: 15
CDR3: CASSFMTSGRDTQYF

D: TRBD1
V: TRBV4-3
length: 15
CDR3: CASSPDRWGTDTQYF

D: -
V: TRBV29-1
length: 13
CDR3: CSVEAPAGEKLFF

D: -
V: TRBV24-1
length: 18
CDR3: CATSDPLTKTGSKNIQYF

D: -
V: TRBV7-7
length: 13
CDR3: CASSPQIQDRQFF

D: TRBD1
V: TRBV29-1
length: 14
CDR3: CSAIQGANTGELFF

D: -
V: TRBV7-8
length: 11
CDR3: CASRGTDTQYF

D: TRBD1
V: TRBV7-9
length: 15
CDR3: CASSLGTGYAYEQYF

D: TRBD1
V: TRBV5-1
length: 17
CDR3: CASSFMGKGALGTEAFF

D: -
V: TRBV12-3/TRBV12-4
length: 15
CDR3: CASSLGVRHFSEAFF